The source of this T cell receptor beta chain is a study of identical twins. This clonotype was picked up a small number of times. MiXCR, applied by TCRdb to the 5' RACE reads, yields one record per CDR3 protein. The profile shows 500,000 to 600,000 distinct CDR3 sequences, approximately 22% of them singletons. The same data also went into a second study, on T cells expressing NK-cell markers. That work contributes: Sorted CD3+CD56-NKG2C+, CD3+CD56+NKG2C- and CD3+CD56+NKG2C+ T cells were the source of the TCR beta repertoires.

The specimen sequenced was CD4+ T cells sorted from blood. This TCR derives from a woman aged 18-30 years in good health.

CDR3: CASSLGPDRNTEAFF. The CDR3 region has the DNA TGCGCCAGCAGCTTGGGCCCCGACAGGAACACTGAAGCTTTCTTT. V gene TRBV5-1 combines with J gene TRBJ1-1; a possible D gene is TRBD1 (5 bases). The CDR3 sequence is 15 residues long. With 0 bases removed from V and 1 base from J, the gap between germline ends came to 10 bases. Germline lookup yields CDR1 SGHRS and CDR2 YFSETQ.